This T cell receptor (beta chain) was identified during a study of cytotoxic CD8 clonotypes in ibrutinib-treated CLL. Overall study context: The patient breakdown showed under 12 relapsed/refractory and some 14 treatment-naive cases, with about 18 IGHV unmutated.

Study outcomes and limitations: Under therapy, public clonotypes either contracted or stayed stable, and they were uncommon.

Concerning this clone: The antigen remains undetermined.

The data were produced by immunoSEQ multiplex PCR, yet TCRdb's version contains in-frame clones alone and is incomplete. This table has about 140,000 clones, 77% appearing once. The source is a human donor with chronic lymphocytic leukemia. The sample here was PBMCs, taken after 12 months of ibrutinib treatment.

CDR3 region: CASSGATEAFF. The CDR3 coding sequence is TGTGCCAGTAGTGGGGCCACTGAAGCTTTCTTT. V usage is TRBV19 and J usage is TRBJ1-1; possible D gene TRBD1, 5 bases. V lost 5 bases to trimming and J lost 4 bases, with 5 bases between them. The CDR3 is 11 residues long. Germline-derived CDR1 and CDR2 are LNHDA and SQIVND (reference sequence).